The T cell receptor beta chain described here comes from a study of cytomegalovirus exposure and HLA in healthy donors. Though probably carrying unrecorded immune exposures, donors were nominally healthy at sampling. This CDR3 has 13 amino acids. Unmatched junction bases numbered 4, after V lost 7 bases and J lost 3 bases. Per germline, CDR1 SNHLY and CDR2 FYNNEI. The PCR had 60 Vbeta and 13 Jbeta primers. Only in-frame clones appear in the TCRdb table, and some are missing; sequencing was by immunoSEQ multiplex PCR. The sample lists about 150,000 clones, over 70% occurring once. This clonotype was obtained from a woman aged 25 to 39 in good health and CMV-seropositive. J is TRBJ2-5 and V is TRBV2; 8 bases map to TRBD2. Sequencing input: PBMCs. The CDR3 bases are TGTGCCAGCAATCTCGGGGGGGAAGAGACCCAGTACTTC. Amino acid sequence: CASNLGGEETQYF.